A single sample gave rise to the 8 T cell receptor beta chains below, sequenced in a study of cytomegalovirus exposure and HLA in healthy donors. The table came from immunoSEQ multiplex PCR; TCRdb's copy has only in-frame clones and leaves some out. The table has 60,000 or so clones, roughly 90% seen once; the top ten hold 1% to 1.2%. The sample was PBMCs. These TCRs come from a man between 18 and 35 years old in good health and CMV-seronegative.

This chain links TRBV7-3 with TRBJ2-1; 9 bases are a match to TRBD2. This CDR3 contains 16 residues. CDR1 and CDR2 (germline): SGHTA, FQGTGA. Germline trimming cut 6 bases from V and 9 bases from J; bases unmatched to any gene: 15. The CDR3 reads CASSSGLAVGEGEQFF. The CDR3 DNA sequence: TGTGCCAGCAGTTCGGGACTAGCCGTTGGGGAGGGTGAGCAGTTCTTC.

The CDR3 DNA is TGTGCCAGTAGTACCCTCCCGGGACAGGGGGTTTACGAGCAGTACTTC. This codes for CASSTLPGQGVYEQYF. The V gene is TRBV19, the J gene TRBJ2-7; TRBD1 matches at 11 bases. Germline V gene lookup returns CDR1 LNHDA and CDR2 SQIVND (reference sequence). This CDR3 is built from 16 residues. V was clipped by 4 bases and J by 4 bases; unmatched bases: 9. The full variable domain, rest sourced from reference TRBV19 and TRBJ2-7, is DGGITQSPKYLFRKEGQNVTLSCEQNLNHDAMYWYRQDPGQGLRLIYYSQIVNDFQKGDIAEGYSVSREKKESFPLTVTSAQKNPTAFYLCASSTLPGQGVYEQYFGPGTRLTVT.

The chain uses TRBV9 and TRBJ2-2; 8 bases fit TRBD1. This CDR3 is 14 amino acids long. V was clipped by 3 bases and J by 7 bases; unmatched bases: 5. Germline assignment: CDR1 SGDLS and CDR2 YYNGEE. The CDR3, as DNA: TGTGCCAGCAGCGGCCAGGGGGCTGACGGGGAGCTGTTTTTT. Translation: CASSGQGADGELFF.

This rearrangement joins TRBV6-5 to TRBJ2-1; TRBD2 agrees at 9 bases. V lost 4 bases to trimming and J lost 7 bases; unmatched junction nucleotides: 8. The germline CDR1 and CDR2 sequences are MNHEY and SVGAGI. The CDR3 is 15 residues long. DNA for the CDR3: TGTGCCAGCAGTTCGGCGGGGGGGGCTGGTAATGAGCAGTTCTTC. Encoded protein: CASSSAGGAGNEQFF.

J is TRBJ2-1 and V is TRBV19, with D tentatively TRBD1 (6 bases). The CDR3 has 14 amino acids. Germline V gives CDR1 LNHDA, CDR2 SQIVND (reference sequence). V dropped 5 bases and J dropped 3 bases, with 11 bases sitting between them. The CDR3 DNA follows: TGTGCCAGTAGTCCCAGGACAGTCTACAATGAGCAGTTCTTC. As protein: CASSPRTVYNEQFF.

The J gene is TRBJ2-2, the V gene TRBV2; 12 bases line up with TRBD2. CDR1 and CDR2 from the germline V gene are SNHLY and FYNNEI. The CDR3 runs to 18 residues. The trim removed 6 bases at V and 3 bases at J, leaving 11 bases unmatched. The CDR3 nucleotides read TGTGCCAGCAGCCCCGGACTAGCGGGGAGACAGGACACCGGGGAGCTGTTTTTT. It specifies CASSPGLAGRQDTGELFF.

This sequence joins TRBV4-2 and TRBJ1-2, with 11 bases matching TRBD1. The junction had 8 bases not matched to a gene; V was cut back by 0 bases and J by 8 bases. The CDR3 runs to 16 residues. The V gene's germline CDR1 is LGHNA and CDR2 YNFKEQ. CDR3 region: CASSQELGQGVRGYTF. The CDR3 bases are TGTGCCAGCAGCCAAGAGCTGGGACAGGGGGTTAGGGGCTACACCTTC.

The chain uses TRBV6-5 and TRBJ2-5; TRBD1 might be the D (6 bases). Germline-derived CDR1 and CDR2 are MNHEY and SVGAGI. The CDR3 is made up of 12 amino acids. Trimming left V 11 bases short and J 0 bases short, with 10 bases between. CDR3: CAGGRNQETQYF. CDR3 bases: TGTGCCGGGGGCCGGAACCAAGAGACCCAGTACTTC.